This T cell receptor (beta chain) was documented in a study of shared clonotypes between healthy human individuals. Here immunoSEQ multiplex PCR was the method, and the copy in TCRdb shows in-frame clones only, minus some. The top ten clones hold more than 0.95% of a sample with just over 2,000,000 clones, over 85% of them seen once. This clone was seen only once. Its specificity is not known. Points from the study as a whole: Generation probabilities were higher for clonotypes shared across all four sorted-subset donors than for unshared ones.

J was trimmed by 3 bases and V by 0 bases; bases with no gene match: 5. CDR1 and CDR2 from the germline V gene are LGHNA and YNFKEQ. The CDR3 sequence is 16 residues long. CD45RO-negative, CCR7-positively selected cells formed the naive CD8 fraction, excluding terminally differentiated effector memory CD45RA+ cells. The sample was naive CD8+ T cells sorted from blood. The sequence derives from a man younger than 35 in good health. This chain links TRBV4-2 with TRBJ1-5, with 7 bases fitting TRBD1. This chain's CDR3 is CASSQDQGGNNQPQHF. The CDR3 DNA reads as TGTGCCAGCAGCCAAGATCAAGGGGGCAACAATCAGCCCCAGCATTTT.